This T cell receptor (beta chain) is drawn from a study of blood T cell repertoires in COVID-19. Germline lookup yields CDR1 DFQATT and CDR2 SNEGSKA (reference sequence). The CDR3 loop spans 11 amino acids. V lost 3 bases, J lost 8 bases, and 10 bases lay in between. The repertoire was sequenced with immunoSEQ multiplex PCR; TCRdb's copy has only in-frame clones and lacks some. The sample includes about 310,000 clones, 87% seen only once; the top ten take 1%. The clonotype was recovered from a man aged 50-60 years with active or convalescent COVID-19. The material sequenced was peripheral blood. J is TRBJ1-1 and V is TRBV20-1; D not resolved. CDR3 amino acids: CSASSSVEAFF. As DNA, the CDR3 is TGCAGTGCTAGTTCCTCAGTGGAAGCTTTCTTT.